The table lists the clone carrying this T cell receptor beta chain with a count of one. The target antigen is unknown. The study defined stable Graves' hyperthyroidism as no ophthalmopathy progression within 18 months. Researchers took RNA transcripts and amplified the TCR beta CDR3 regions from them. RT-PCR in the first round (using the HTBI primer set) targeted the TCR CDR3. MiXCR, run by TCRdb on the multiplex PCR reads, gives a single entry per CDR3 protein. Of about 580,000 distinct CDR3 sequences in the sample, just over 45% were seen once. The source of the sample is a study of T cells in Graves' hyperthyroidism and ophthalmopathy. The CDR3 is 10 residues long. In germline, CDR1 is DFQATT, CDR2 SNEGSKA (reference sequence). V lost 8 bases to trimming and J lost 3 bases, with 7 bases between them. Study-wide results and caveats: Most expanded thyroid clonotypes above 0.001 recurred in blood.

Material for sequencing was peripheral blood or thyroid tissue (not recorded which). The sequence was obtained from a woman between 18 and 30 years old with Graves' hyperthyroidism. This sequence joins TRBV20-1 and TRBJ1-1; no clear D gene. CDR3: CSTTDTEAFF. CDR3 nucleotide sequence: TGCAGTACGACGGACACTGAAGCTTTCTTT.